The 29 T cell receptor beta chains below were found in one sample sequenced in a study of Tregs in tolerant kidney transplant recipients. Sequenced by immunoSEQ multiplex PCR; TCRdb stores in-frame clones only, minus some. The table lists about 120,000 clones, around nine tenths of them singletons. Material: CD4+ T cells from blood. Receptors were obtained from a human donor in good health.

Only one count was recorded for this clone. The chain combines TRBV29-1 with TRBJ2-5; the match to TRBD2 covers 9 bases. Germline CDR1 SQVTM, CDR2 ANQGSEA. This CDR3 comprises 15 residues. The V segment lost 6 bases and the J segment 5 bases; nucleotides outside the gene matches: 13. The CDR3 coding sequence is TGCAGCGTCCAGGGGCGGGGGGGCTTTAAGGAGACCCAGTACTTC. Translation gives CSVQGRGGFKETQYF.

This chain links TRBV5-1 with TRBJ2-7, with 7 bases aligning to TRBD1. Germline V gene lookup returns CDR1 SGHRS and CDR2 YFSETQ. This CDR3 comprises 17 residues. With 3 bases clipped from V and 3 bases from J, the junction kept 15 bases outside the gene matches. The CDR3 sequence: CASSSTPLYRGIYEQYF. The CDR3 DNA reads TGCGCCAGCAGCTCCACGCCTCTATACAGGGGTATCTACGAGCAGTACTTC.

The gene calls are TRBV28 and TRBJ2-3, with D maybe TRBD2 (6 bases). Trimming stripped 11 bases from V and 7 bases from J, with 13 bases between. The CDR3 extends over 11 amino acids. Germline lookup yields CDR1 MDHEN and CDR2 SYDVKM. The CDR3 protein is CASNGGYTQYF. The CDR3 bases are TGTGCCTCCAACGGGGGATATACGCAGTATTTT.

The gene calls are TRBV6-1 and TRBJ2-1, with 8 bases matching TRBD2. V gave up 6 bases and J gave up 5 bases; unmatched junction bases: 9. Looked up from germline, CDR1 is MNHNS and CDR2 is SASEGT. This CDR3 region has 15 residues. The CDR3, as DNA: TGTGCCAGCAGCTTTATAGCGGGGCTCCACAATGAGCAGTTCTTC. Protein sequence: CASSFIAGLHNEQFF.

J is TRBJ2-3 and V is TRBV19; D is perhaps TRBD2 (5 bases). Germline CDR1 is LNHDA and CDR2 is SQIVND (reference sequence). Trimming took 3 bases from V and 1 from J, leaving 11 bases between them. The CDR3 is 15 residues long. The CDR3 nucleotides read TGTGCCAGTAGTATTGAGGGTTCGGGCACAGATACGCAGTATTTT. Translation: CASSIEGSGTDTQYF.

This chain joins TRBV28 and TRBJ1-2; D perhaps matches TRBD1 (6 bases). The CDR3 is 14 amino acids. V lost 1 base to trimming and J lost 8 bases, with 14 bases between them. Germline CDR1 MDHEN, CDR2 SYDVKM. CDR3 region: CASSLLPGVGGYTF. DNA of the CDR3: TGTGCCAGCAGTTTATTACCAGGGGTGGGCGGCTACACCTTC.

The V call is TRBV7-2, the J call TRBJ1-2; maybe TRBD1 (5 bases). Germline CDR1 reads SGHTA; CDR2 reads FQGNSA. V was clipped by 4 bases and J by 9 bases, with 15 bases between them. The CDR3 covers 13 residues. The CDR3 loop is CASSSAGTGSYTF. CDR3 nucleotide sequence: TGTGCCAGCAGCTCTGCCGGGACGGGAAGCTACACCTTC.

The rearrangement joins TRBV19 to TRBJ2-3, with 8 bases that match TRBD2. The V segment lost 7 bases and the J segment 2 bases; nucleotides outside the gene matches: 11. The CDR3 is 16 residues long. From germline, CDR1 is LNHDA and CDR2 SQIVND (reference sequence). CDR3 in amino acids: CASMGKAGEDTDTQYF. The CDR3 DNA is TGTGCCAGTATGGGCAAAGCGGGAGAAGACACAGATACGCAGTATTTT.

V usage is TRBV18 and J usage is TRBJ1-4; tentatively, D is TRBD1 (6 bases). Germline lookup yields CDR1 KGHSH and CDR2 LQKENI. V lost 5 bases to trimming and J lost 8 bases, with 15 bases between them. The CDR3 is 14 residues long. The DNA for the CDR3 is TGTGCCAGCTCAAGTAGGAGGACAGAGGAAAAACTGTTTTTT. Its translation is CASSSRRTEEKLFF.

The chain is built from TRBV6-4 and TRBJ2-3; the match to TRBD2 covers 14 bases. CDR3 size: 17 residues. The V segment lost 11 bases and the J segment 5 bases; nucleotides outside the gene matches: 15. The germline CDR1 and CDR2 sequences are MRHNA and SNTAGT. The CDR3 reads CASGGTSGGFWGDTQYF. The CDR3 DNA reads as TGTGCCTCCGGGGGGACTAGCGGGGGCTTTTGGGGAGATACGCAGTATTTT.

This chain links TRBV6-5 with TRBJ1-3, with D possibly being TRBD1 (5 bases). The V gene lost 0 bases and the J gene lost 0 bases, with 9 bases spanning the gap. The germline gives CDR1 MNHEY, CDR2 SVGAGI. The CDR3 runs 16 residues. CDR3 amino acids: CASSYSGVPSGNTIYF. In DNA form, the CDR3 reads TGTGCCAGCAGTTACTCAGGGGTACCCTCTGGAAACACCATATATTTT.

This clone came up once. V gene TRBV4-1 combines with J gene TRBJ2-7; tentatively, D is TRBD2 (5 bases). Trimming removed 3 bases at V and 4 bases at J, with 19 bases between. The CDR3 consists of 16 residues. Germline CDR1 MGHRA, CDR2 YSYEKL. CDR3 in DNA: TGCGCCAGCAGCCAGGCCCAGGCCAGGCGGGTATACGAGCAGTACTTC. Its protein is CASSQAQARRVYEQYF.

The sample holds a few counts of this clone. This chain links TRBV10-3 with TRBJ1-1; 8 nucleotides line up with TRBD1. The trim removed 6 bases at V and 1 base at J, leaving 7 bases unmatched. This CDR3 has 15 amino acids. Germline loops: CDR1 ENHRY, CDR2 SYGVKD. CDR3 loop: CAIRSAGGPNTEAFF. The CDR3 DNA follows: TGTGCCATCAGGTCGGCAGGGGGCCCGAACACTGAAGCTTTCTTT.

CDR3 coding DNA: TGCAGCGTTCGCCCAGCTAATGAAAAACTGTTTTTT. Amino acids: CSVRPANEKLFF. This chain joins TRBV29-1 and TRBJ1-4; D not certain. From germline, CDR1 is SQVTM and CDR2 ANQGSEA. The CDR3 is made up of 12 amino acids. The V and J ends lost 5 bases and 3 bases respectively, with 7 bases between them.

The chain combines TRBV7-3 with TRBJ1-1, with 8 nucleotides matching TRBD1. Trimming at V came to 2 bases and at J to 1 base, leaving 9 bases not matched to a gene. The CDR3 has 17 amino acids. The germline V gene encodes CDR1 SGHTA and CDR2 FQGTGA. CDR3 region: CASSLGLGQGGNTEAFF. The CDR3 coding sequence is TGTGCCAGCAGCTTAGGCCTTGGACAGGGAGGGAACACTGAAGCTTTCTTT.

In this sample, this clone turned up a few times. V and J are TRBV5-4 and TRBJ1-2; D not certain. V shed 3 bases and J shed 6 bases, with 12 bases lying between them. CDR3 length: 13 amino acids. Germline CDR1 SGHNT, CDR2 YYREEE (reference sequence). CDR3 DNA sequence: TGTGCCAGCAGCTCGGATGGAGGAGATGGCTACACCTTC. Protein sequence: CASSSDGGDGYTF.

The gene calls are TRBV2 and TRBJ1-1, with D possibly being TRBD1 (5 bases). The CDR3 is 13 amino acids. Germline V gene data show CDR1 as SNHLY and CDR2 as FYNNEI. V was clipped by 6 bases and J by 4 bases, with 12 bases between them. CDR3 nucleotide sequence: TGTGCCAGCAGCGACACAGGAGCCACTGAAGCTTTCTTT. This codes for CASSDTGATEAFF. The complete variable domain, with remaining parts taken from reference TRBV2 and TRBJ1-1, reads EPEVTQTPSHQVTQMGQEVILRCVPISNHLYFYWYRQILGQKVEFLVSFYNNEISEKSEIFDDQFSVERPDGSNFTLKIRSTKLEDSAMYFCASSDTGATEAFFGQGTRLTVV.

The chain links TRBV6-1 to TRBJ2-1; TRBD2 aligns across 7 bases. The CDR3 is 14 amino acids. The junction had 10 bases not matched to a gene; V was cut back by 2 bases and J by 12 bases. Germline-derived CDR1 and CDR2 are MNHNS and SASEGT. CDR3 coding DNA: TGTGCCAGCAGTGAACTGGACTCCTCTAGCGGGCAGTTCTTC. Translation gives CASSELDSSSGQFF.

The chain recombines TRBV28 with TRBJ2-1, with TRBD2 as a possible D gene (6 bases). With 5 bases removed from V and 5 bases from J, the gap between germline ends came to 19 bases. The CDR3 has 16 amino acids. The germline V gene encodes CDR1 MDHEN and CDR2 SYDVKM. This CDR3 is CASSPTGGDFDNEQFF. In DNA form, the CDR3 reads TGTGCCAGCAGTCCCACCGGAGGGGACTTTGACAATGAGCAGTTCTTC.

The chain uses TRBV6-1 and TRBJ2-3; D is perhaps TRBD1 or TRBD2 (6 bases each). Germline V lookup: CDR1 MNHNS, CDR2 SASEGT. The CDR3 runs to 15 residues. V gave up 0 bases and J gave up 5 bases, with 12 bases separating them. The CDR3 DNA follows: TGTGCCAGCAGTGAAGCTCCGGGGGCCCAAGATACGCAGTATTTT. It is translated as CASSEAPGAQDTQYF.

The rearrangement joins TRBV10-2 to TRBJ2-1, with D unclear. Germline CDR1 reads WSHSY; CDR2 reads SAAADI. CDR3 length equals 12 residues. Deletions cut 3 bases from V and 12 bases from J, with 12 bases between. The CDR3 is CASSDNLLRQFF. In nucleotides, the CDR3 is TGCGCCAGCAGTGATAATCTGTTAAGGCAGTTCTTC.

The chain links TRBV18 to TRBJ2-2; 9 positions agree with TRBD1. There are 15 residues in the CDR3. Germline V CDR1 and CDR2: KGHSH, LQKENI. J was trimmed by 2 bases and V by 8 bases; bases with no gene match: 6. The CDR3 loop is CASNRDRENTGELFF. CDR3 sequence (DNA): TGTGCCAGCAACCGGGACAGGGAAAACACCGGGGAGCTGTTTTTT.

This clone appeared a few times. The genes are TRBV4-1 and TRBJ1-2; 8 bases are a match to TRBD1. The J segment lost 9 bases and the V segment lost 0 bases, leaving 9 bases of the junction unmatched. CDR3 length: 15 amino acids. Germline V gives CDR1 MGHRA, CDR2 YSYEKL. CDR3 sequence: CASSQDPGQERSYTF. The CDR3, as DNA: TGCGCCAGCAGCCAAGATCCGGGACAGGAACGCAGCTACACCTTC.

This chain connects TRBV19 to TRBJ2-7, with D unclear. Trimming stripped 5 bases from V and 0 bases from J, with 5 bases between. This CDR3 spans 12 amino acids. CDR1 is LNHDA, CDR2 SQIVND, per germline (reference sequence). The CDR3 nucleotides read TGTGCCAGTAGTGTAAACTCCTACGAGCAGTACTTC. Its translation: CASSVNSYEQYF.

V gene TRBV25-1 combines with J gene TRBJ1-4, with D tentatively TRBD1 (5 bases). This CDR3 has 18 residues. CDR1 and CDR2 (germline): MGHDK, SYGVNS. Deletions cut 6 bases from V and 1 base from J, with 21 bases between. The CDR3 bases are TGTGCCAGCAGGAATCTCAGATCTCAGGGTCAAACTAATGAAAAACTGTTTTTT. Translation gives CASRNLRSQGQTNEKLFF.

The chain couples TRBV5-1 to TRBJ1-6; D call uncertain. CDR3 length: 15 amino acids. V lost 6 bases and J 0 bases, leaving 10 bases between the germline ends. Germline assignment: CDR1 SGHRS and CDR2 YFSETQ. The CDR3 DNA is TGCGCCAGCACGCTAGAGGCCTCCTATAATTCACCCCTCCACTTT. The encoded protein is CASTLEASYNSPLHF.

V and J are TRBV5-1 and TRBJ1-2, with 7 bases matching TRBD1. The V gene end was trimmed by 2 bases and the J gene end by 5 bases; junction bases not matched to a gene: 6. Germline V gives CDR1 SGHRS, CDR2 YFSETQ. The CDR3 spans 14 residues. The CDR3 spells CASSLEGARYGYTF. Written as DNA, the CDR3 is TGCGCCAGCAGCTTAGAGGGGGCGCGGTATGGCTACACCTTC.

This chain links TRBV5-1 with TRBJ1-2; 8 bases fit TRBD1. The CDR3 spans 14 residues. The V gene end was trimmed by 0 bases and the J gene end by 8 bases; junction bases not matched to a gene: 6. Germline assignment: CDR1 SGHRS and CDR2 YFSETQ. DNA for the CDR3: TGCGCCAGCAGCTTGGTTCAGGGGGCGGAAGGCTACACCTTC. Residues: CASSLVQGAEGYTF.

This clone was observed once. The rearrangement joins TRBV29-1 to TRBJ2-3; D might be TRBD1 or TRBD2, each matching 5 bases. Deletions cut 6 bases from V and 5 bases from J, with 21 bases between. Germline V gene data show CDR1 as SQVTM and CDR2 as ANQGSEA. This CDR3 region has 15 residues. The CDR3 nucleotides are TGCAGCGTAGGGCCCCGGGACCTAGGGAGAGATACGCAGTATTTT. It yields the protein CSVGPRDLGRDTQYF.